The subject of this entry is one T cell receptor (beta chain). The method was immunoSEQ multiplex PCR; TCRdb's version includes in-frame clones alone and lacks a portion of them. The sample holds under 80,000 clones; 70% to 90% are singletons and the top ten take approximately 1.6%. The data derive from a study of T cell changes during pregnancy in multiple sclerosis. The CDR3 is 13 amino acids. The V end was cut by 8 bases, the J end by 4 bases, with 18 bases between. Germline lookup yields CDR1 SQVTM and CDR2 ANQGSEA. The chain carries TRBV29-1 and TRBJ2-7; D remains ambiguous. The sample consisted of peripheral blood, taken in the first trimester of pregnancy. The sequence was collected from a female donor with multiple sclerosis, enrolled in a pregnancy study. CDR3 protein: CSSQRGKKYEQYF. The DNA of the CDR3 is TGCAGCTCGCAGCGAGGAAAAAAGTACGAGCAGTACTTC.